This T cell receptor (beta chain) originates from a study of molecular identifiers for immune sequencing clone quantification. This CDR3 comprises 15 residues. V was trimmed by 1 base and J by 0 bases, leaving 7 bases between them. Looked up from germline, CDR1 is SGHTA and CDR2 is FQGNSA. Sorting isolated naive CD8 T cells as CD8+CD4-CCR7+CD45RA+ events. Notes on this clonotype: What it binds is unknown.

Study-wide points: Clones carrying above 20 RNA copies accounted for over 97% of effector molecules, under 1% in naive cells. Should identical TCR molecules share a barcode, the sizes of highly expanded clones could be underestimated.

Previously described methods with listed TCR primers produced the bulk TCR libraries. TCRdb passed the PCR reads through MiXCR, listing each CDR3 protein once. The data show about 640,000 distinct CDR3 sequences, about 20% seen once. The source is a human donor in good health. Some libraries in this study had Jurkat cell RNA spiked in. Sequenced input: naive CD8+ T cells from blood, with Jurkat cell RNA spiked in. Indicated subset: FACS-sorted CD8+CD4-CCR7+CD45RA+ naive T cells. The chain joins TRBV7-2 to TRBJ1-5; D remains unclear. CDR3 sequence reads: CASSLVNGSNQPQHF. In DNA form, the CDR3 reads TGTGCCAGCAGCTTAGTTAACGGTAGCAATCAGCCCCAGCATTTT.